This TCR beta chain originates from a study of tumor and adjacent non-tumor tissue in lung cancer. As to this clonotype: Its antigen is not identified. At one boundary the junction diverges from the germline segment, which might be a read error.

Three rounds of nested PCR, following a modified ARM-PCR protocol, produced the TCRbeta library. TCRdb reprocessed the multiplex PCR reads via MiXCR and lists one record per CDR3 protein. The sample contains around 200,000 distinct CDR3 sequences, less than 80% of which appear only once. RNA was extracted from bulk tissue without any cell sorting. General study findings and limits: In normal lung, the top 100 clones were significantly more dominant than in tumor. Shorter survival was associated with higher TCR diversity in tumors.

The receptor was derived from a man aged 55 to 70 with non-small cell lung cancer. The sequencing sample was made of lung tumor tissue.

The CDR3 loop reads CANSFSTPLQHAQYF. DNA of the CDR3: TGTGCCAACAGCTTTAGTACCCCACTCCAGCATGCGCAGTATTTT. The genes are TRBV11-2 and TRBJ2-3; the D is unclear. Germline V gene lookup returns CDR1 SGHAT and CDR2 FQNNGV. The CDR3 contains 15 residues. Together with reference TRBV11-2 and TRBJ2-3, the CDR3 gives the full variable domain: EAGVAQSPRYKIIEKRQSVAFWCNPISGHATLYWYQQILGQGPKLLIQFQNNGVVDDSQLPKDRFSAERLKGVDSTLKIQPAKLEDSAVYLCANSFSTPLQHAQYFGPGTRLTVL.